The present entry profiles one TCR beta chain with its context. Its antigen has not been determined. No much larger clone exists at a distance of one base, and base qualities are not known. Libraries were built with the immunoSEQ multiplex PCR assay. For most patients, genomic DNA was subjected to high-throughput TCR-beta CDR3 sequencing by Adaptive Biotechnologies. The study's processing was this. TCR sequencing data for approximately 19 patients were retrieved from Adaptive's ImmunoSEQ software; three other patients were processed with MiXCR and VDJtools. CDR3 nucleotide sequences shared by donor and recipient were removed because the origin of these sequences could not be assigned. Alloreactive clones required at least 2-fold expansion over unstimulated cells and minimum CFSE-low frequency of 0.002% (template counts) or 0.001% (read counts). A clone was considered mappable if detected in the sequenced pre-transplant spleen, lymph node, or MLR CFSE-low populations of the donor or recipient. Cumulative frequency of alloreactive clones was calculated as a percentage of all sequences weighted by copy number. TCRdb retrieved this table from immuneACCESS and kept in-frame rearrangements only. Not all clones are present; in checked studies, unresolved V genes account for under half, and no reason is known for the remainder. V and J calls and clone size follow that table, whereas D and trimming were derived from the DNA. The sample data list more than 50,000 clones, and approximately 91% of these were observed just once. Approximately 1.7% of the sample comes from the top ten.

Intraepithelial and lamina propria lymphocytes were isolated from graft specimens using dithiothreitol, EDTA incubations and collagenase D digestion. Bulk TCR-beta sequencing was performed on serial intestinal graft biopsy specimens collected as late as 600 days after transplant. The data are from a study of graft-versus-host responses after intestinal transplantation (dated by TCRdb to the early 2020s). Broadly, across the study: The transplants that recipients received were multivisceral, liver-intestinal, or isolated intestinal. Every recipient was given anti-thymocyte globulin induction, followed by roughly 3 years of maintenance tacrolimus and steroids. After intestinal transplantation, graft-versus-host and host-versus-graft alloreactive T cell clones were followed in the graft, circulation and bone marrow using bulk TCR-beta CDR3 sequencing. To identify alloreactive clones, pre-transplant mixed lymphocyte reaction products were sequenced and then compared with unstimulated pre-transplant donor and recipient T cells. Of the 20 to 30 intestinal transplant recipients enrolled in the cohort, one of whom was a retransplant, 3 patients without pretransplant specimens were excluded. Donor T cell macrochimerism was defined as a peak of at least 4% donor T cells among recipient peripheral blood mononuclear cells. Samples from three later patients were sequenced in-house on an Illumina MiSeq with MiXCR processing rather than by the commercial service. The investigation overall reported the following: Early after transplant, declines in HvG clones were associated with peak levels of circulating GvH clones. GvH clones were detected in recipient bone marrow, and some of these GvH clones were observed earlier in ileal mucosa or blood, consistent with an intestinal mucosal origin. Patients with donor T cell macrochimerism had high GvH to HvG T cell clonal ratios in their allografts. Conclusions were limited by the relatively low number and heterogeneity of intestinal transplant patients.

There are 14 amino acids in the CDR3, from cysteine to phenylalanine inclusive. Kept here is only the CDR3 DNA, which spans 42 bases and is read in frame from base 1. V is pared back by 9 bases and J by 4 bases, with 19 bases lying between the germline termini. CDR1 and CDR2, per the germline V gene (reference sequence), are LNHDA and SQIVND. The V gene is TRBV19 and the J gene is TRBJ2-7; possibly the D gene is TRBD2, per 5 matching bases. Source: ileum tissue, taken 350 to 400 days after transplant. The sequence derives from a human patient who received an intestinal transplant, so some T cells may come from the graft donor. The sequenced DNA: TGTGCCAGCTCTGGAGGAGCTGGCCCTTACGAGCAGTACTTC. It translates to CASSGGAGPYEQYF.